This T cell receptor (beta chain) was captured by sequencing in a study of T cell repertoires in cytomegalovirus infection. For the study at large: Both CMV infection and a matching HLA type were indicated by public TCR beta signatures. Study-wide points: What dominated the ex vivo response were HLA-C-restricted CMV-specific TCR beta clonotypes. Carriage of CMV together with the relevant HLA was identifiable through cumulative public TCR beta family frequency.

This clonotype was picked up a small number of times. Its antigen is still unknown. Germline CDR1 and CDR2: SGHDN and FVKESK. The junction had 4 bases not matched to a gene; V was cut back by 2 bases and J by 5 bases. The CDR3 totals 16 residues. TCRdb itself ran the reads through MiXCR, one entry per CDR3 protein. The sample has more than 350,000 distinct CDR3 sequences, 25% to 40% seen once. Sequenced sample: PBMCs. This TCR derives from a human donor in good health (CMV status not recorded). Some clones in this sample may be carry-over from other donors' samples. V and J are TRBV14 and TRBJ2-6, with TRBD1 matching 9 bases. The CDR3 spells CASSQIGQGRANVLTF. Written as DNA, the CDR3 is TGTGCCAGCAGCCAAATTGGACAGGGGAGGGCCAACGTCCTGACTTTC.